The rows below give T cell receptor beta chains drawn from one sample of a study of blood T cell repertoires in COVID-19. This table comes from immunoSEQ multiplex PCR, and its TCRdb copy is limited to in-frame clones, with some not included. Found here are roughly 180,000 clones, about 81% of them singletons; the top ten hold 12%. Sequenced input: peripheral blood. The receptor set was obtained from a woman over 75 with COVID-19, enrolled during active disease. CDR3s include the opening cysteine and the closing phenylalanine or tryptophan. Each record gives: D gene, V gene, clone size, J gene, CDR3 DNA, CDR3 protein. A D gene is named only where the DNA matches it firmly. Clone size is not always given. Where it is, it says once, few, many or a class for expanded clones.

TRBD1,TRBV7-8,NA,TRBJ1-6,TGTGCCAGCAGCTTAGGGGGGACAGGGGGTAATTCACCCCTCCACTTT,CASSLGGTGGNSPLHF
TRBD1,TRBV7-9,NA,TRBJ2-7,TGTGCCAGCAGCTTAGGGGACAGGAGCTCCTACGAGCAGTACTTC,CASSLGDRSSYEQYF
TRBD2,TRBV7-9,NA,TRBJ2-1,TGTGCCAGCAGCTTCCATCTTGGTAGCGGGGGCAATGAGCAGTTCTTC,CASSFHLGSGGNEQFF
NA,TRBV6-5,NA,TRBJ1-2,TGTGCCAGCACCAAACAGGGTGGTGCCTATGGCTACACCTTC,CASTKQGGAYGYTF
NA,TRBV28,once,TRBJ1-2,TGTGCCAGCAGTCAGATGGGCGGGGCCCCGCCTAACTATGGCTACACCTTC,CASSQMGGAPPNYGYTF
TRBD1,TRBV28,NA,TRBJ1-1,TGTGCCAGCAGTCGCACAGGGGGCGGAAACACTGAAGCTTTCTTT,CASSRTGGGNTEAFF
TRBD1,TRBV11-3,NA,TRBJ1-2,TGTGCCAGCAGCGCGGACAGGGGGCGCGACTATGGCTACACCTTC,CASSADRGRDYGYTF
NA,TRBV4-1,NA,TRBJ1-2,TGCGCCAGCAGCCTACCGGGTGGGGCCGACTATGGCTACACCTTC,CASSLPGGADYGYTF
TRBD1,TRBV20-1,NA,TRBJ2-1,TGCAGTGCTAGTTCACAGGGGACTGAGCAGTTCTTC,CSASSQGTEQFF
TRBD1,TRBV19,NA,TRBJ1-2,TGTGCCAGTAGTCGAGCCACCGACAGGGGCTATGGCTACACCTTC,CASSRATDRGYGYTF
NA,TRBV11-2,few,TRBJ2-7,TGTGCCAGCAGCTCCTGGGGGGACTACGAGCAGTACTTC,CASSSWGDYEQYF
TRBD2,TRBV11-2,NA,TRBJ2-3,TGTGCCAGCAGCTTCACTAGCGGGGGGGCAACAGATACGCAGTATTTT,CASSFTSGGATDTQYF
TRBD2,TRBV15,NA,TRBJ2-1,TGTGCCACCAGGAAATCCGGGAGGCACAATGAGCAGTTCTTC,CATRKSGRHNEQFF
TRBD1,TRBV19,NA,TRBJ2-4,TGTGCCAGTAGTCGGACAGGAGAAAACATTCAGTACTTC,CASSRTGENIQYF
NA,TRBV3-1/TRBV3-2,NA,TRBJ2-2,TGTGCCAGCAGCCAGGGGCTCGGACGCACCGGGGAGCTGTTTTTT,CASSQGLGRTGELFF
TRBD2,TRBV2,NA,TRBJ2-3,TGTGCCAGCAGCTTACTAGCGGGGGGGCCAGATACGCAGTATTTT,CASSLLAGGPDTQYF
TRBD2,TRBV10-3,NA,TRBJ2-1,TGTGCCATCAGTGAGGCGGGGGGGCCCGGCAATGAGCAGTTCTTC,CAISEAGGPGNEQFF
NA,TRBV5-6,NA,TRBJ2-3,TGTGCCAGCAGCCGCCCTGGGCGGAGGGCTGATACGCAGTATTTT,CASSRPGRRADTQYF
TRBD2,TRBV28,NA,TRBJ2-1,TGTGCCAGCAGTCAAGGGACTAGCGGGAAGGGAAACAATGAGCAGTTCTTC,CASSQGTSGKGNNEQFF
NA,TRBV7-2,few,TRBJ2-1,TGTGCCAGCAGCCGCGACACTTACAATGAGCAGTTCTTC,CASSRDTYNEQFF
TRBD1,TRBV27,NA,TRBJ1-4,TGTGCCAGCAGTTCGACAGGGGAGGGTGAAAAACTGTTTTTT,CASSSTGEGEKLFF
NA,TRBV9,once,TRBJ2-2,TGTGCCAGCAGCCTGCGGACAGAAGGCACCGGGGAGCTGTTTTTT,CASSLRTEGTGELFF
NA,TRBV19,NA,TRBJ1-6,TGTGCCAGTAGGCGGTCCTATAATTCACCCCTCCACTTT,CASRRSYNSPLHF
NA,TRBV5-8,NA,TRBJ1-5,TGTGCCAGCAGCCCCGGACGCAACAGGGTCAATCAGCCCCAGCATTTT,CASSPGRNRVNQPQHF
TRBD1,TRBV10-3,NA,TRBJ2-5,TGTGCCATCAGCAGGGACAGGGCAGAGACCCAGTACTTC,CAISRDRAETQYF
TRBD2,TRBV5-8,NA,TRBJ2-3,TGTGCCAGCAGCGGCCTAGCGGGGGGCACAGATACGCAGTATTTT,CASSGLAGGTDTQYF
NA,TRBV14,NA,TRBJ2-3,TGTGCCAGCAGCCAAGGAGGCACAGATACGCAGTATTTT,CASSQGGTDTQYF
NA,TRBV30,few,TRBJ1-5,TGTGCCTGGAATCGGGACACCAATCAGCCCCAGCATTTT,CAWNRDTNQPQHF
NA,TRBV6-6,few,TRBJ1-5,TGTGCCAGCAGCTTTAGCAATCAGCCCCAGCATTTT,CASSFSNQPQHF
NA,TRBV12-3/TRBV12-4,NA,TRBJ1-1,TGTGCCAGCAGCACGTTGGGGGGATATGAAGCTTTCTTT,CASSTLGGYEAFF
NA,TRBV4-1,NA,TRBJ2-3,TGCGCCAGCAGCCACCCCATACCGGGGCAGGGGGATACGCAGTATTTT,CASSHPIPGQGDTQYF
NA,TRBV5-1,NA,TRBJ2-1,TGCGCCAGCAGCTTGGAAGCCCGCGGCGATGAGCAGTTCTTC,CASSLEARGDEQFF
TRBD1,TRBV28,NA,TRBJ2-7,TGTGCCAGCACCCTGGGGGCGACAGGGGGCTACGAGCAGTACTTC,CASTLGATGGYEQYF
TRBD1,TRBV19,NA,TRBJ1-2,TGTGCCAGTAGTACAGGGGGACATGGCTACACCTTC,CASSTGGHGYTF
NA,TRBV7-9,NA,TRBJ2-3,TGTGCCAGCAGCACATTCCAGGGTTGGGGCACAGATACGCAGTATTTT,CASSTFQGWGTDTQYF
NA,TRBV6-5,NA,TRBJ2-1,TGTGCCAGCAGTTACGAGGACAATGAGCAGTTCTTC,CASSYEDNEQFF
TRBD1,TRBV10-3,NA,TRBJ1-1,TGTGCCATCAGTGAGTCTTTTCGGGACAGGGGTGACCTGAACACTGAAGCTTTCTTT,CAISESFRDRGDLNTEAFF
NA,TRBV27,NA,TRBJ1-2,TGTGCCAGCAGTTTATTCGCCCCGACTGTCGCTAACTATGGCTACACCTTC,CASSLFAPTVANYGYTF
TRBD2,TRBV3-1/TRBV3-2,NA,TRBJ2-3,TGTGCCAGCAGCCAAGATGAGGGACTAGCGGCAGATACGCAGTATTTT,CASSQDEGLAADTQYF
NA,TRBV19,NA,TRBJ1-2,TGTGCCAGTAGTCCCGAGACAGGCTACTATGGCTACACCTTC,CASSPETGYYGYTF
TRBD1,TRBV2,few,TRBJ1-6,TGTGCCAGCAGGGGGGACAGGTATAATTCACCCCTCCACTTT,CASRGDRYNSPLHF